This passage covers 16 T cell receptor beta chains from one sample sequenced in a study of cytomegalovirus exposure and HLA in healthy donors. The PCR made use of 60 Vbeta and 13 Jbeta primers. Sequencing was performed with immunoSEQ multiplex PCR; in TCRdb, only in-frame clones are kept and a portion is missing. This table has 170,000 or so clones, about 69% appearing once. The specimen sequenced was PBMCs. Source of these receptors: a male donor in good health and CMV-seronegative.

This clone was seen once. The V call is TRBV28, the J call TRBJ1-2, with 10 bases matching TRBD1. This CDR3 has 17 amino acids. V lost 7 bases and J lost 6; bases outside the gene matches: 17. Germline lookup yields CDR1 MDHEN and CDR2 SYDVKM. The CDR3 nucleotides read TGTGCCAGCACCACTGATAGCAGACAGGGGGCGCTGAATGGCTACACCTTC. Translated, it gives CASTTDSRQGALNGYTF.

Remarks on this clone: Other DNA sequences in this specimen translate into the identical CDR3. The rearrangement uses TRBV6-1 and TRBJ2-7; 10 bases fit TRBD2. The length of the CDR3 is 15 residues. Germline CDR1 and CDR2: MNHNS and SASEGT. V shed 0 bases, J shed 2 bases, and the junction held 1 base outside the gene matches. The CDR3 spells CASSEALAGAYEQYF. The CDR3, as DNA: TGTGCCAGCAGTGAAGCTCTAGCGGGGGCCTACGAGCAGTACTTC.

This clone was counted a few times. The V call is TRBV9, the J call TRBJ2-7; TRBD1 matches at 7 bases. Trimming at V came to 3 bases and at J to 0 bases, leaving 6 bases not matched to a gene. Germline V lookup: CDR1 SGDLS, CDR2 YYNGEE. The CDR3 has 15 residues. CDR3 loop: CASSERTGTSYEQYF. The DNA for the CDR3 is TGTGCCAGCAGCGAGAGGACAGGCACCTCCTACGAGCAGTACTTC.

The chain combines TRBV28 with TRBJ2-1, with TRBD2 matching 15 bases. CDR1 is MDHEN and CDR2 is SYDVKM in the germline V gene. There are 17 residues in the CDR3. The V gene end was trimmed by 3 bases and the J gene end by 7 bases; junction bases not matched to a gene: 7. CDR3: CASSLGLAGGGFNEQFF. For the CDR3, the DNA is TGTGCCAGCAGTTTGGGACTAGCGGGAGGAGGTTTTAATGAGCAGTTCTTC.

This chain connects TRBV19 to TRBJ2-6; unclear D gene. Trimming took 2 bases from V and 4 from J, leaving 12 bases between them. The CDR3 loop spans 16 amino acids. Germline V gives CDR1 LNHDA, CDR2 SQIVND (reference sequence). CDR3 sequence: CASSISSLSGANVLTF. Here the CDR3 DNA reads TGTGCCAGTAGTATAAGCTCCCTCTCAGGGGCCAACGTCCTGACTTTC.

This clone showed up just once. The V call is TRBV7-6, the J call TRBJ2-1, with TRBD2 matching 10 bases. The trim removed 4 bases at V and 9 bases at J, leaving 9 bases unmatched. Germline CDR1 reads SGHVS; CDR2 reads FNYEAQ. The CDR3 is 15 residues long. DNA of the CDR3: TGTGCCAGCAGCTCCGGGACTAGCGTTGGCGGTGAGCAGTTCTTC. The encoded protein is CASSSGTSVGGEQFF.

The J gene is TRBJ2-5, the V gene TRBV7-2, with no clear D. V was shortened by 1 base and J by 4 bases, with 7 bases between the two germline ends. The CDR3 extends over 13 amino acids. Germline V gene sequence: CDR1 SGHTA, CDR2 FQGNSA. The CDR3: CASSLGGRETQYF. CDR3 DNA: TGTGCCAGCAGCTTAGGAGGTAGAGAGACCCAGTACTTC.

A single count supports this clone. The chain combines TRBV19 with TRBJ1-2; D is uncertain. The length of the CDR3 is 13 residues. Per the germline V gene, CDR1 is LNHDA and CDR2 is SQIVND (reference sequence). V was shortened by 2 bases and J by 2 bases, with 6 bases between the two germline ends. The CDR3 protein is CASSIIKNYGYTF. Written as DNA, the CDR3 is TGTGCCAGTAGTATAATCAAAAACTATGGCTACACCTTC.

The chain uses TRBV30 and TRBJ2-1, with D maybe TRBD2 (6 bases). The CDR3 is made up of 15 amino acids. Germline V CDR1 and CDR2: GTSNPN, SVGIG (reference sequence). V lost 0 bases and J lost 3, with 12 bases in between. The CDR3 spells CAWSVAGRHYNEQFF. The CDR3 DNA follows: TGTGCCTGGAGTGTGGCGGGACGACACTACAATGAGCAGTTCTTC.

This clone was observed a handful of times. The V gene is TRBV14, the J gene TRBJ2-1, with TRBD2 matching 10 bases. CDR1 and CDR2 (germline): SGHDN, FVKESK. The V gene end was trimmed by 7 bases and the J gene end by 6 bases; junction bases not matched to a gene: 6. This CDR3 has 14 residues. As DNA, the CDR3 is TGTGCCAGCAAGCAACTAGCGGGGATCAATGAGCAGTTCTTC. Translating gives CASKQLAGINEQFF.

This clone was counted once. This CDR3 reads CASSAYRVDSYEQYF. Here the CDR3 DNA reads TGCGCCAGCAGCGCCTATCGGGTTGACTCCTACGAGCAGTACTTC. The gene calls are TRBV5-1 and TRBJ2-7; D ambiguous. Germline CDR1 reads SGHRS; CDR2 reads YFSETQ. Between the trimmed V and J ends, which lost 4 bases and 0 bases, there was a span of 14 bases. The CDR3 extends over 15 amino acids.

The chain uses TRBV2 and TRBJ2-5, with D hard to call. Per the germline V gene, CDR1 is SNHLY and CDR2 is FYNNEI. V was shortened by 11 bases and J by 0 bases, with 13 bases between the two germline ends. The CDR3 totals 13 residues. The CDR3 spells CAREDGYQETQYF. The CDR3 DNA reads TGTGCCCGCGAGGATGGGTACCAAGAGACCCAGTACTTC.

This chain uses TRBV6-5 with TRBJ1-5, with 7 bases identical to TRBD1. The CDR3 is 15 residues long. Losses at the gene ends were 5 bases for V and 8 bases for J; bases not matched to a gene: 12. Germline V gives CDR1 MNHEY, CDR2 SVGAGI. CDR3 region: CASSPRRGQWEPQHF. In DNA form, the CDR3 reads TGTGCCAGCAGTCCCAGAAGGGGGCAGTGGGAGCCCCAGCATTTT.

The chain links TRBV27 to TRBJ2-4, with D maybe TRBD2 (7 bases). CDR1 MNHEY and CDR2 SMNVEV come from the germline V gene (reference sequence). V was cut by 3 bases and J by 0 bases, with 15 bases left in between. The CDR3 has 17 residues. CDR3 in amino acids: CASSLRGGAVAKNIQYF. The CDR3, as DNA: TGTGCCAGCAGTTTGAGGGGGGGCGCGGTAGCCAAAAACATTCAGTACTTC.

Here the CDR3 reads CASSLALRRGGTDTQYF. In nucleotides, the CDR3 is TGTGCCAGCAGCTTAGCGCTTCGGCGGGGCGGCACAGATACGCAGTATTTT. The V call is TRBV7-2, the J call TRBJ2-3, with D tentatively TRBD2 (6 bases). Deletions cut 0 bases from V and 1 base from J, with 14 bases between. Germline V CDR1 and CDR2: SGHTA, FQGNSA. This CDR3 comprises 17 residues.

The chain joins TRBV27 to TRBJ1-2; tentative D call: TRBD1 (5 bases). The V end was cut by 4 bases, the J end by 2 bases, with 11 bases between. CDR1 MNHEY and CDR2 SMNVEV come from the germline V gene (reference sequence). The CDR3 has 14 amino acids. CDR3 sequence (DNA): TGTGCCAGCAGTTCCTCCGGGGGGAACTATGGCTACACCTTC. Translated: CASSSSGGNYGYTF.